There are many counts of the clone carrying this T cell receptor beta chain. CDR1 is SNHLY, CDR2 FYNNEI, per germline. Trimming cost V 1 base and J 2 bases, with 9 bases left between them. The CDR3 length is 15 residues. This entry belongs to a study of blood T cell repertoires in COVID-19. Study information: Spain, Italy and the United States supplied samples that represented acute and convalescent COVID-19. Sources were T cells, B-cell-depleted T cells, or PBMCs; the material itself was cDNA or gDNA.

In the authors' workflow: The authors estimated nucleated cell counts from reference gene primer amplification. Using immunoSEQ multiplex PCR, the repertoire was profiled, and TCRdb retains in-frame clones only, with some absent. V and J calls plus clone size are reproduced from that table; the DNA served to infer D and trimming. Of 250,000 to 350,000 clones listed, 85% were seen once; the top ten hold 4.1%. The clonotype comes from a woman between 50 and 59 years old with active or convalescent COVID-19. J is TRBJ1-5 and V is TRBV2; D unresolved. The material sequenced was peripheral blood. CDR3 sequence reads: CASSEGGVGNQPQHF. The CDR3 DNA is TGTGCCAGCAGTGAAGGGGGAGTGGGCAATCAGCCCCAGCATTTT.